This T cell receptor beta chain came from a study of CD8+ T cells in alopecia areata. Germline assignment: CDR1 SQVTM and CDR2 ANQGSEA. The CDR3 has 13 residues. J lost 4 bases, V lost 6 bases, and 8 bases had no gene match. As the sequencing template, cDNA was produced by extracting RNA and reverse transcribing it. Method: immunoSEQ multiplex PCR; TCRdb's copy keeps in-frame clones and lacks some. The data contain 65,000 to 95,000 clones, approximately 50% of them seen just once; the ten biggest clones take up 5.7%. Alopecia areata patients provided lesional scalp punch biopsies and peripheral blood, both collected for the study.

The rearrangement uses TRBV29-1 and TRBJ2-7, with 8 bases identical to TRBD1. This receptor was obtained from a human donor with alopecia areata. The sample comprised NKG2D-high CD8+ T cells sorted from blood. CDR3 sequence (DNA): TGCAGCGTCGAGCAGGGGGCCCTTTACGAGCAGTACTTC. It yields the protein CSVEQGALYEQYF.